This T cell receptor beta chain was retrieved from a study of blood T cell repertoires in COVID-19. The overall study: The United States, Italy and Spain provided the acute and convalescent COVID-19 samples. In each case, the material was cDNA or gDNA derived from T cells, B-cell-depleted T cells, or PBMCs.

Deletions cut 4 bases from V and 2 bases from J, with 14 bases between. Germline CDR1 reads LNHDA; CDR2 reads SQIVND (reference sequence). The CDR3 totals 15 residues. Per the original methods: Reference gene primer amplification gave nucleated cell count estimates. Method: immunoSEQ multiplex PCR; TCRdb's copy keeps in-frame clones and lacks some. The D gene and trimming were derived from the DNA, and the V and J assignments and clone size from that table. The profile shows roughly 200,000 clones, about 84% of them singletons. V gene TRBV19 combines with J gene TRBJ1-2, with a tentative D call TRBD1 (5 bases). The sequence was collected from a woman of 80 years or more with acute or convalescent COVID-19. The sequenced material came from peripheral blood. DNA for the CDR3: TGTGCCAGTAGTAGTCCAGGGTTGATGAACTATGGCTACACCTTC. It yields the protein CASSSPGLMNYGYTF.